This T cell receptor (beta chain) was recorded in a study of molecular identifiers for immune sequencing clone quantification. Germline V gene lookup returns CDR1 MNHEY and CDR2 SMNVEV (reference sequence). The CDR3 totals 15 residues. The V gene end was trimmed by 6 bases and the J gene end by 7 bases; junction bases not matched to a gene: 8. In preparing bulk TCR libraries, previously described methods and listed TCR primers were used. TCRdb reprocessed the PCR reads via MiXCR and lists one record per CDR3 protein. The sample lists some 590,000 distinct CDR3 sequences; less than 30% were seen once. The sample holds a few counts of this clonotype.

The rearrangement joins TRBV27 to TRBJ1-4, with 10 positions matching TRBD1. This receptor was obtained from a human donor in good health. Some libraries in this study had Jurkat cell RNA spiked in. Sequenced: naive CD8+ T cells from blood, with Jurkat cell RNA spiked in. Described subset: FACS-sorted CD8+CD4-CCR7+CD45RA+ naive T cells. The CDR3 region is CASSQGTGEVEKLFF. CDR3 nucleotides: TGTGCCAGCAGCCAAGGGACAGGGGAAGTTGAAAAACTGTTTTTT.